The clone carrying this TCR beta chain was observed a few times. No antigen is known for it. The data derive from a study of regulatory T cells in long-lasting Graves disease. Study in general: Graves' patients diagnosed newly had used antithyroid drugs under 3 months.

Time point noted: newly diagnosed GD, antithyroid drugs for less than 3 months. After RNA was extracted from PBMCs, the TCR library was made from it. Study-wide results and caveats: Between persistent patients, more than 2,500 public clonotypes were shared, exceeding the 900 to 1,000 shared between new patients. Only peripheral blood was studied, not thyroid tissue.

This CDR3 contains 14 residues. CDR1 is SGHAT and CDR2 is FQDESV in the germline V gene (reference sequence). Trimming cost V 5 bases and J 7 bases, with 18 bases left between them. Building the TCR beta libraries relied on iRepertoire HTBI primers, and CDR3 regions underwent Arm-PCR. In TCRdb, the multiplex PCR reads were re-called with MiXCR into one record per CDR3 protein. The sample lists roughly 610,000 distinct CDR3 sequences; roughly 16% were seen once. The same specimen was also included in a second study, on T cells in Graves' hyperthyroidism and ophthalmopathy.

Sequenced material: peripheral blood mononuclear cells (PBMCs), taken at new diagnosis, from a patient treated with antithyroid drugs. The chain recombines TRBV11-1 with TRBJ2-7, with D possibly being TRBD2 (5 bases). This TCR was recovered from a young man with Graves disease. CDR3 residues: CASSQDVGSGEQYF. The CDR3 region has the DNA TGTGCCAGCAGCCAAGATGTCGGGTCGGGAGAGCAGTACTTC.